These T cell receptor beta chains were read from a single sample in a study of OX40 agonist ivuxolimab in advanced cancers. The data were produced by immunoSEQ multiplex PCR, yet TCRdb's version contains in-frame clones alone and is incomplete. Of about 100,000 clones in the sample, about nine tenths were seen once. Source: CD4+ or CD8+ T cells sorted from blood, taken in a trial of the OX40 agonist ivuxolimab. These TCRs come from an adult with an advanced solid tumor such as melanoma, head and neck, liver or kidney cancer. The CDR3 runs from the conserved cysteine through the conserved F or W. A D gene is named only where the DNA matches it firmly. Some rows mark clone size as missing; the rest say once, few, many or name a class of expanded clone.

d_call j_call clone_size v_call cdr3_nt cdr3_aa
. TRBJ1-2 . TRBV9 TGTGCCAGCAGCGCACACGGGACAAGGGACGGCTACACCTTC CASSAHGTRDGYTF
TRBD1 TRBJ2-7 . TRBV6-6 TGTGCCAGCGGGGGGACAGGGTTCGGCTCCTACGAGCAGTACTTC CASGGTGFGSYEQYF
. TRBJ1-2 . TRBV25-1 TGTGCCAGCAGTGAATCCCTGGGAGGGGCTGGCTACACCTTC CASSESLGGAGYTF
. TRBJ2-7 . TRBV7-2 TGTGCCAGCAGCTCCTCCCCCGGGAGTATTTACGAGCAGTACTTC CASSSSPGSIYEQYF
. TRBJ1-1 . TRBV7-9 TGTGCCAGCAGCTTAGGGACCGGGTACACTGAAGCTTTCTTT CASSLGTGYTEAFF
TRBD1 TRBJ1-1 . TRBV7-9 TGTGCCAGCAGCATCACCCCAGGGGGCCATGGGAACACTGAAGCTTTCTTT CASSITPGGHGNTEAFF
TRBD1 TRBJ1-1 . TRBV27 TGTGCCAGCAGGAACAGGGGGCCCCTGGGGACTGAAGCTTTCTTT CASRNRGPLGTEAFF
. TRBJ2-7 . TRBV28 TGTGCCAGCAATCCCCCAGGGGTAGCGTTCGAAGAGCAGTACTTC CASNPPGVAFEEQYF
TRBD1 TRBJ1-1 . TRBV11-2 TGTGCCAGCAGCATGGGACAGGGAGACACTGAAGCTTTCTTT CASSMGQGDTEAFF
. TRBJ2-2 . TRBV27 TGTGCCAGCAGTTTATCGCGGGCCGGGGAGCTGTTTTTT CASSLSRAGELFF
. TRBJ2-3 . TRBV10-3 TGTGCCAGTAGATGGACGGCCACTAGCACAGATACGCAGTATTTT CASRWTATSTDTQYF
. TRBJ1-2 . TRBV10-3 TGTGCCATCGCTGTGACAGACAACTATGGCTACACCTTC CAIAVTDNYGYTF
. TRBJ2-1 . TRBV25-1 TGTGCCAGCAGTGAACGCGGGGTATACAATGAGCAGTTCTTC CASSERGVYNEQFF
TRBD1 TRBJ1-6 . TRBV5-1 TGCGCCAGCAGCTTCTCCCGGGACAGGGGAACGTCCTATAATTCACCCCTCCACTTT CASSFSRDRGTSYNSPLHF
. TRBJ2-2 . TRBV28 TGTGCCAGCAGTCCCTACGTAGGGGCTAACACCGGGGAGCTGTTTTTT CASSPYVGANTGELFF
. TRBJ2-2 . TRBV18 TGTGCCAGCTCACCACAAAGATACACCGGGGAGCTGTTTTTT CASSPQRYTGELFF
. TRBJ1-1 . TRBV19 TGTGCCAGTAGTATGCAGTATACAATGAACACTGAAGCTTTCTTT CASSMQYTMNTEAFF
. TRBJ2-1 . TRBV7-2 TGTGCCAGCAGCCAAATGGACCTAAGCTCCTACAATGAGCAGTTCTTC CASSQMDLSSYNEQFF
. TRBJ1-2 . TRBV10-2 TGCGCCAGCAGTGTGAGACAGTCATATGGCTACACCTTC CASSVRQSYGYTF
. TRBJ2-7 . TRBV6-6 TGTGCCAGCAGTTCGCGGATGAGGTCTTGGCAGTACTTC CASSSRMRSWQYF
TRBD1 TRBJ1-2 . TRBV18 TGTGCCAGCTCACCCGTGGGACAGAGGGATGGCTACACCTTC CASSPVGQRDGYTF
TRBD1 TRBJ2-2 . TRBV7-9 TGTGCCAGCAGCCCAGACAGGGGGCGAGTTAACGGGGAGCTGTTTTTT CASSPDRGRVNGELFF
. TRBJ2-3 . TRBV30 TGTGCCTGGAGGGGACCCGCCGCAGATACGCAGTATTTT CAWRGPAADTQYF
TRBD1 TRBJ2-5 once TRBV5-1 TGCGCCAGCAGCCCCGGGACAGGGGGACGAGAGACCCAGTACTTC CASSPGTGGRETQYF
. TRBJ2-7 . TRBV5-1 TGCGCCAGCAGCACCCGCGGTCGAGGGGACGAGCAGTACTTC CASSTRGRGDEQYF
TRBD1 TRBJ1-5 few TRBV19 TGTGCCAGTAGTCCGACAGGGATTCAGCCCCAGCATTTT CASSPTGIQPQHF
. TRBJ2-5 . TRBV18 TGTGCCAGCTCACCGGTAGCGGCAGAAGAGACCCAGTACTTC CASSPVAAEETQYF
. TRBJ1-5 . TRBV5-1 TGCGCCAGCAGCTGGGGGGCGGGTCAGCCCCAGCATTTT CASSWGAGQPQHF
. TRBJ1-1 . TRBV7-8 TGTGCCAGCAGCTTACAAGAGCGCGCATTGGGGACTGAAGCTTTCTTT CASSLQERALGTEAFF
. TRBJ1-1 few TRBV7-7 TGTGCTAGCAGCTTAGGCCCGGACACTGAAGCTTTCTTT CASSLGPDTEAFF
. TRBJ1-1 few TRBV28 TGTGCCAGCAGGGGTCAGCGGACTATGAACACTGAAGCTTTCTTT CASRGQRTMNTEAFF
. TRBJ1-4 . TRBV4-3 TGCGCCAGCAGCCAAGACCCGCCGGGGGGCGGTGAAAAACTGTTTTTT CASSQDPPGGGEKLFF
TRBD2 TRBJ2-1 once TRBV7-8 TGTGCCAGCAGCTTGGTCGTAGCGGGACTAGCGGGACATCATGAGCAGTTCTTC CASSLVVAGLAGHHEQFF
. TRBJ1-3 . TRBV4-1 TGCGCCAGCAGCCAACTGCTCTGGGGAGGAAACACCATATATTTT CASSQLLWGGNTIYF
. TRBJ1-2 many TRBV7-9 TGTGCCAGCAGCGGGTCTGGGTATGGCTACACCTTC CASSGSGYGYTF
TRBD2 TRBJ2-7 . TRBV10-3 TGTGCCTACCAAGCGGGAGGGACGTTCAGCGAGCAGTACTTC CAYQAGGTFSEQYF
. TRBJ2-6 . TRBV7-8 TGTGCCAGCAGCCTCAGGAACTCTGGGGCCAACGTCCTGACTTTC CASSLRNSGANVLTF
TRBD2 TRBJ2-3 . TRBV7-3 TGTGCCAGCAGCTGGGGACTAGGGGCGGGCACAGATACGCAGTATTTT CASSWGLGAGTDTQYF
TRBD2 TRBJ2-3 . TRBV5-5 TGTGCCAGCAGCGGGATTAGACTAGCGACGAACACAGATACGCAGTATTTT CASSGIRLATNTDTQYF
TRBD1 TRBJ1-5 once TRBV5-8 TGTGCCAGCAGCTCTATGAGGGACAGGGCAGTCAGACAGCCCCAGCATTTT CASSSMRDRAVRQPQHF
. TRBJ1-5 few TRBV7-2 TGTGCCAGCAGCGACAGCAATCAGCCCCAGCATTTT CASSDSNQPQHF
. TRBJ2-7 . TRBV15 TGTGCCACCAGCAGAGAGGGCGGCTCCTACGAGCAGTACTTC CATSREGGSYEQYF
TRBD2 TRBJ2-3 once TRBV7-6 TGTGCCAGCAGCTTAGCGCTACTAGCGGGGACAGATACGCAGTATTTT CASSLALLAGTDTQYF
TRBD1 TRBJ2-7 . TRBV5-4 TGTGCCAGCAGCCCACCGGGACAGAGGATCTACGAGCAGTACTTC CASSPPGQRIYEQYF
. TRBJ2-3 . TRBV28 TGTGCCAGCAGTTTAGGCGATACGCAGTATTTT CASSLGDTQYF
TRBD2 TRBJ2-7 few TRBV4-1 TGCGCCAGCAGCCAAGATCCCCCCGGACTAGCGCGCCGTATCTCCTACGAGCAGTACTTC CASSQDPPGLARRISYEQYF
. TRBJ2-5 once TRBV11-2 TGTGCCAGCAGCCTTGGCGGGCTAGCCCAAGAGACCCAGTACTTC CASSLGGLAQETQYF
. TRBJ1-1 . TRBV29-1 TGCAGCGTTGAAGTGAGGCAGGGAGCCCCCTTTTTCATGAACACTGAAGCTTTCTTT CSVEVRQGAPFFMNTEAFF
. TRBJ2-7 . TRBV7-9 TGTGCCAGCAGCTTGACACAATCCTACGAGCAGTACTTC CASSLTQSYEQYF
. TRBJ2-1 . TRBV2 TGTGCCAGCAGTGATGACAGACGATACAATGAGCAGTTCTTC CASSDDRRYNEQFF
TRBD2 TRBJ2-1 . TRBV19 TGTGCCAGTAGTATAGCTAGCGGGAGATGGGATGAGCAGTTCTTC CASSIASGRWDEQFF
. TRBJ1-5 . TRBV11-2 TGTGCCAGCAGCTTTGACCCTTTCAATCAGCCCCAGCATTTT CASSFDPFNQPQHF
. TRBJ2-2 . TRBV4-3 TGCGCCAGCAGCCAATTATCGTTGGTGCCCGGGGAGCTGTTTTTT CASSQLSLVPGELFF